These 7 T cell receptor beta chains came from one sample sequenced in a study of T-cell memory formation after mild COVID-19. TCRdb called the 5' RACE reads again in MiXCR, with one record for every CDR3 protein. This sample yields about 600,000 distinct CDR3 sequences, of which about 20% are seen a single time; about 8.4% belongs to the top ten. The specimen was PBMCs or a T cell subset sorted from them (not recorded which). The source is an adult woman who had mild COVID-19 (a few samples of this study predate the infection). Cell type and time point are not known.

A few counts support this clonotype. The rearrangement uses TRBV5-1 and TRBJ2-2; D might be TRBD1 (5 bases). The CDR3 covers 16 residues. The V end lost 1 base, the J end lost 3 bases, and 13 bases lay between the germline ends. The germline gives CDR1 SGHRS, CDR2 YFSETQ. For the CDR3, the DNA is TGCGCCAGCAGCTTGCTAGGGGAACCGGACACCGGGGAGCTGTTTTTT. The encoded protein is CASSLLGEPDTGELFF.

The genes are TRBV6-1 and TRBJ1-4, with a tentative D call TRBD1 (6 bases). This CDR3 comprises 13 residues. CDR1 MNHNS and CDR2 SASEGT come from the germline V gene. The CDR3 here is CAIHRGGDEKLFF. The CDR3 coding sequence is TGTGCGATACACCGGGGGGGCGATGAAAAACTGTTTTTT.

This clonotype has more than one count but fewer than ten. This rearrangement joins TRBV5-1 to TRBJ2-4; no definite D call. Germline values: CDR1 SGHRS, CDR2 YFSETQ. The CDR3 covers 12 residues. The V gene lost 0 bases and the J gene lost 3 bases, with 1 base spanning the gap. The CDR3, as DNA: TGCGCCAGCAGCTTGGGCAAAAACATTCAGTACTTC. Encoded protein: CASSLGKNIQYF.

This clonotype was detected only a few times. CDR3 amino acids: CACGTGVEQYF. In nucleotides, the CDR3 is TGTGCCTGCGGGACAGGGGTCGAGCAGTACTTC. This rearrangement joins TRBV30 to TRBJ2-7, with 10 positions matching TRBD1. CDR3 length: 11 residues. Germline lookup yields CDR1 GTSNPN and CDR2 SVGIG (reference sequence). V shed 6 bases, J shed 6 bases, and the junction held 2 bases outside the gene matches.

The V and J genes are TRBV5-1 and TRBJ2-6, with D maybe TRBD1 (5 bases). Germline V gene data show CDR1 as SGHRS and CDR2 as YFSETQ. V shed 4 bases and J shed 4 bases, with 15 bases lying between them. The CDR3 runs 16 residues. The CDR3 reads CASSLGQQSGANVLTF. CDR3 coding DNA: TGCGCCAGCAGCCTTGGACAACAATCCGGGGCCAACGTCCTGACTTTC.

The sample holds a few counts of this clonotype. The CDR3 sequence: CASSLGEGETQYF. DNA for the CDR3: TGTGCCAGCAGCTTAGGCGAAGGGGAGACCCAGTACTTC. The chain uses TRBV11-2 and TRBJ2-5; D not certain. V was trimmed by 1 base and J by 5 bases, leaving 8 bases between them. Germline assignment: CDR1 SGHAT and CDR2 FQNNGV. The CDR3 totals 13 residues.

This clonotype was detected many times. This chain connects TRBV12-3 or TRBV12-4 to TRBJ2-1, with 10 bases lining up with TRBD2. The CDR3 covers 13 residues. V lost 7 bases and J lost 8; bases outside the gene matches: 5. The CDR3 DNA sequence: TGTGCCAGCACCAGCGGGGGGGCCTATGAGCAGTTCTTC. It yields the protein CASTSGGAYEQFF.